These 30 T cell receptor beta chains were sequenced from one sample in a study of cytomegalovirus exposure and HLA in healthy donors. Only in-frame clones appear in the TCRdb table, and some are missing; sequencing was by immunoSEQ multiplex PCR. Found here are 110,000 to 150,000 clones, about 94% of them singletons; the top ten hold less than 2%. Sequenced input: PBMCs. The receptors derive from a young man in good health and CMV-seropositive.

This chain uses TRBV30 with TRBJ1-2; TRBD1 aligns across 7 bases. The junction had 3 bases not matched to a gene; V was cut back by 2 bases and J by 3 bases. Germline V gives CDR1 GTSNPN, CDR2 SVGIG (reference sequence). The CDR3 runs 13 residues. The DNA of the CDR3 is TGTGCCTGGAGTCCGGGACAGTACTATGGCTACACCTTC. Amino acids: CAWSPGQYYGYTF.

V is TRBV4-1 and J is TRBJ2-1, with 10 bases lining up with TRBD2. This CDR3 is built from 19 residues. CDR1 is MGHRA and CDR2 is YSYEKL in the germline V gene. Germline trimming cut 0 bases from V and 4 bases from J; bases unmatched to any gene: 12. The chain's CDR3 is CASSQDGASGRARYNEQFF. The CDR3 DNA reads TGCGCCAGCAGCCAAGACGGGGCAAGCGGGAGGGCCCGGTACAATGAGCAGTTCTTC.

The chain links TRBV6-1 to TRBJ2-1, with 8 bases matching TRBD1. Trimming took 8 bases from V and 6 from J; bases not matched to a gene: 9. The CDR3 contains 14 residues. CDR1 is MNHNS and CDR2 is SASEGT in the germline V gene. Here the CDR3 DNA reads TGTGCCAGCCTGCGGACAGGGTTTTCCAATGAGCAGTTCTTC. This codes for CASLRTGFSNEQFF.

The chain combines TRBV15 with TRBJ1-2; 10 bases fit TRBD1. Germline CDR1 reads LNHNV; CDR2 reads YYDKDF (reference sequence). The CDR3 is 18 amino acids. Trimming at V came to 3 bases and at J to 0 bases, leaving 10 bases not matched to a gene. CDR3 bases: TGTGCCACCAGCAGGACACCGGGACAGGGGCTCTCTAACTATGGCTACACCTTC. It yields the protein CATSRTPGQGLSNYGYTF.

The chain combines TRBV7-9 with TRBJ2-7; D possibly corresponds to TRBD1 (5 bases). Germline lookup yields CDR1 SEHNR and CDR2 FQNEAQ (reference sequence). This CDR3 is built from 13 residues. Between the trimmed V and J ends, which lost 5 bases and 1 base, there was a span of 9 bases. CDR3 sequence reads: CASSAAGSYEQYF. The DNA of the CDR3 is TGTGCCAGCAGCGCCGCAGGGTCCTACGAGCAGTACTTC.

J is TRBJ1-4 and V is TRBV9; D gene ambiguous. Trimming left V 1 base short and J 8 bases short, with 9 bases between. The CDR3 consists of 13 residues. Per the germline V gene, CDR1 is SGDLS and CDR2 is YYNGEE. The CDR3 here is CASSVQPREKLFF. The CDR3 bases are TGTGCCAGCAGCGTACAACCGCGGGAAAAACTGTTTTTT.

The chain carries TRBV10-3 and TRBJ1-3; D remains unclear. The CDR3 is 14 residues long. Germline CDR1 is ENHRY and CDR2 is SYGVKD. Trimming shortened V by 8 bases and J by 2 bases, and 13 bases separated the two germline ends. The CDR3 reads CAIGGSTTGNTIYF. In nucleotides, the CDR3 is TGTGCCATCGGAGGGAGCACTACTGGAAACACCATATATTTT.

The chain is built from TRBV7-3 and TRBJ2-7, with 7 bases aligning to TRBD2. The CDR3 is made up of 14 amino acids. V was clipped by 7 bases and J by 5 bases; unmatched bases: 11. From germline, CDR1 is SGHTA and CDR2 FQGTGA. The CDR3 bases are TGTGCCAGCACCATACCGCGGGGGTTAGACGAGCAGTACTTC. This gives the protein CASTIPRGLDEQYF.

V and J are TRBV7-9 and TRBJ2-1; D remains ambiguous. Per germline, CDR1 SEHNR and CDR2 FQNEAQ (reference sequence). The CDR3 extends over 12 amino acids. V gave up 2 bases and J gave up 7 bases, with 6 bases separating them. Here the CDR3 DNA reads TGTGCCAGCAGCTTAAACCAGAATGAGCAGTTCTTC. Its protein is CASSLNQNEQFF.

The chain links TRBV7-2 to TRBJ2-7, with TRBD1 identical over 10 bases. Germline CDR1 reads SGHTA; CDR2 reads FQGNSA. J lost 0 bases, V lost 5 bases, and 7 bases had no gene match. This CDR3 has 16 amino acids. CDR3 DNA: TGTGCCAGCAGCCCGCGACAGGGGGCTAGCTCCTACGAGCAGTACTTC. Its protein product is CASSPRQGASSYEQYF. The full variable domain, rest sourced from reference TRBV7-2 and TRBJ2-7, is GAGVSQSPSNKVTEKGKDVELRCDPISGHTALYWYRQSLGQGLEFLIYFQGNSAPDKSGLPSDRFSAERTGGSVSTLTIQRTQQEDSAVYLCASSPRQGASSYEQYFGPGTRLTVT.

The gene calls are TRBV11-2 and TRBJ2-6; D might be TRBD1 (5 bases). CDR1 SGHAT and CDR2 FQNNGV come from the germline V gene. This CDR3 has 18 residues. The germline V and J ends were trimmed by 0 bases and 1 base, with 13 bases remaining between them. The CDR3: CASSLDARVGSGANVLTF. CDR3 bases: TGTGCCAGCAGCTTAGATGCCAGGGTGGGGTCTGGGGCCAACGTCCTGACTTTC.

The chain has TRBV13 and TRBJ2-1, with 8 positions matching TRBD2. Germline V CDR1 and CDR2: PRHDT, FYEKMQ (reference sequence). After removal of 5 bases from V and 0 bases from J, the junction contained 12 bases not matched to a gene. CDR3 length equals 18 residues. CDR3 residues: CASSHITKRGSSYNEQFF. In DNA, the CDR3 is TGTGCCAGCAGCCATATAACCAAGCGGGGGAGCTCCTACAATGAGCAGTTCTTC. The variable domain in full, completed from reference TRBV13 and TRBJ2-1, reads AAGVIQSPRHLIKEKRETATLKCYPIPRHDTVYWYQQGPGQDPQFLISFYEKMQSDKGSIPDRFSAQQFSDYHSELNMSSLELGDSALYFCASSHITKRGSSYNEQFFGPGTRLTVL.

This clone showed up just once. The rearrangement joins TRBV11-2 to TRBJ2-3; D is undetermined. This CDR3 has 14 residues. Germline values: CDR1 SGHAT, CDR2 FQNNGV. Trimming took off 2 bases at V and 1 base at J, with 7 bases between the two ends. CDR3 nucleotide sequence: TGTGCCAGCAGCTTATGGCAGGGCACAGATACGCAGTATTTT. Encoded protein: CASSLWQGTDTQYF.

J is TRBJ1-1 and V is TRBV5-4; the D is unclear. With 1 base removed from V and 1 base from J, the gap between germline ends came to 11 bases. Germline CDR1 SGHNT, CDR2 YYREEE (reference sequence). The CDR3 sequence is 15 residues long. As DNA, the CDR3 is TGTGCCAGCAGCTTGTCCCCAGGAACGAACACTGAAGCTTTCTTT. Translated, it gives CASSLSPGTNTEAFF.

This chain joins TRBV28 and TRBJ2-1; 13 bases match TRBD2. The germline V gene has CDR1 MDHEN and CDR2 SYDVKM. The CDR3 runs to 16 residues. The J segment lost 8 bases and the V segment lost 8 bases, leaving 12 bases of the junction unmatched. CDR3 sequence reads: CASSTSGRALADEQFF. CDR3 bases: TGTGCCAGCTCCACTAGCGGGAGGGCCCTTGCCGATGAGCAGTTCTTC.

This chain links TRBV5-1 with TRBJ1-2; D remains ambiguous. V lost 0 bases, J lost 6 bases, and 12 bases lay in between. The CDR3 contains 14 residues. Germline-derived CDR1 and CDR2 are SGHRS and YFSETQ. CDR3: CASSLDIETDGYTF. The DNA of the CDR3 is TGCGCCAGCAGCTTGGATATAGAGACTGATGGCTACACCTTC.

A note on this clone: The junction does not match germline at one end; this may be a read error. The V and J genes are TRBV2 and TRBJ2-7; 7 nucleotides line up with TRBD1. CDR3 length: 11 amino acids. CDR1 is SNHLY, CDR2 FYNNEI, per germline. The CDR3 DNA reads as TGTGCCAGCAGGGCCACAGGGGTGCTCGCCTTC. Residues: CASRATGVLAF.

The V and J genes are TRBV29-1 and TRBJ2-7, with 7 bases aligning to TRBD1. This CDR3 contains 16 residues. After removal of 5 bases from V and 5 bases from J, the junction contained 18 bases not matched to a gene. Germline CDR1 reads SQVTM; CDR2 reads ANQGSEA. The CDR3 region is CSVKSSRTGTVDEQYF. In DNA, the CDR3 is TGCAGCGTTAAATCATCACGGACAGGTACTGTTGACGAGCAGTACTTC.

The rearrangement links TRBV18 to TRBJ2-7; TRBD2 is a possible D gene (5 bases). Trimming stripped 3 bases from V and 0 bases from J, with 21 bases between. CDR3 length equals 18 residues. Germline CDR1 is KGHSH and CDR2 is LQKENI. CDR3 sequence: CASSPSRTGLISSYEQYF. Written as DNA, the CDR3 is TGTGCCAGCTCACCGTCTAGGACTGGCTTAATTAGCTCCTACGAGCAGTACTTC.

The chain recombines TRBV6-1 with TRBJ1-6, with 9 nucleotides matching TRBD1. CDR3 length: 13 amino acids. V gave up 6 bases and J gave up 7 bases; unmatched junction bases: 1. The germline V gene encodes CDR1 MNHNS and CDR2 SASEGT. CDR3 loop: CASRGTGNSPLHF. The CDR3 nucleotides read TGTGCCAGCAGGGGGACAGGGAATTCACCCCTCCACTTT.

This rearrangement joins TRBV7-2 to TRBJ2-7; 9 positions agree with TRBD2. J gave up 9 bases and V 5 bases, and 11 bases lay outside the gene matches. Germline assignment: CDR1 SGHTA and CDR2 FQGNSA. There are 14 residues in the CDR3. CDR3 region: CASSLSGRTVAQYF. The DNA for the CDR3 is TGTGCCAGCAGCCTGAGCGGGAGGACCGTCGCGCAGTACTTC.

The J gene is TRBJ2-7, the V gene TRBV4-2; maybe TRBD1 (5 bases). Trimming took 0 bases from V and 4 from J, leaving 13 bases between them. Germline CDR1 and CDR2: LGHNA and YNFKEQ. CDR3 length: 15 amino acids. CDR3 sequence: CASSQDYRTTYEQYF. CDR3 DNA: TGTGCCAGCAGCCAAGATTACAGGACAACTTACGAGCAGTACTTC.

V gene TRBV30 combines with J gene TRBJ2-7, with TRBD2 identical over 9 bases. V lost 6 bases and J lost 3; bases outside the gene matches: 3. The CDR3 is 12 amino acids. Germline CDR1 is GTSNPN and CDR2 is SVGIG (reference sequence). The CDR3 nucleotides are TGTGCCTGTAGCGGGAGCGTCTACGAGCAGTACTTC. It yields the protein CACSGSVYEQYF.

CDR3 sequence: CASSLGVPGLAGDGNEQFF. The DNA of the CDR3 is TGTGCCAGCAGCTTAGGCGTCCCGGGACTAGCGGGAGATGGGAATGAGCAGTTCTTC. The chain carries TRBV13 and TRBJ2-1; 14 bases match TRBD2. CDR3 length: 19 residues. After removal of 0 bases from V and 7 bases from J, the junction contained 11 bases not matched to a gene. The germline V gene encodes CDR1 PRHDT and CDR2 FYEKMQ (reference sequence).

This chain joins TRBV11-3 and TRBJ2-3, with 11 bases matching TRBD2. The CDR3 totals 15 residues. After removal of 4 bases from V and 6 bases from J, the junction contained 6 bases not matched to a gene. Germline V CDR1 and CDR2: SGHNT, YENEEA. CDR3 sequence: CASSSGLAERDTQYF. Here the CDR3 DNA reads TGTGCCAGCAGCTCGGGACTAGCGGAGCGGGATACGCAGTATTTT.

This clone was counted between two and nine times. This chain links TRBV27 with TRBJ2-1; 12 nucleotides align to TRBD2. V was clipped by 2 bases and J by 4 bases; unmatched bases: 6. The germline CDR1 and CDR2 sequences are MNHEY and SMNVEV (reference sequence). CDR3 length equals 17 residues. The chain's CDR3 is CASSLAIGLAGYNEQFF. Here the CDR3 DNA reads TGTGCCAGCAGTTTAGCGATAGGACTAGCGGGATACAATGAGCAGTTCTTC.

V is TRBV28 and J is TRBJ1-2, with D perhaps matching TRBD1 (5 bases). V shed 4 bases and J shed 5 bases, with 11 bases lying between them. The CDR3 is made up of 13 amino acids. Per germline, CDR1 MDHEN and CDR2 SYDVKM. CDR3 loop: CASSSGSFYGYTF. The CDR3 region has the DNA TGTGCCAGCAGTTCAGGGTCTTTTTATGGCTACACCTTC.

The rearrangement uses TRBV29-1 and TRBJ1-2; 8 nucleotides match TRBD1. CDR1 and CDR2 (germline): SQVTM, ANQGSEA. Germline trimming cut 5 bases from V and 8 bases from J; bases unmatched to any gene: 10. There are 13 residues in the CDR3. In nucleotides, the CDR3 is TGCAGCGTTCTAGACAGGGGTCTATACGGCTACACCTTC. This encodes CSVLDRGLYGYTF. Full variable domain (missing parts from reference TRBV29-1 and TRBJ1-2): SAVISQKPSRDICQRGTSLTIQCQVDSQVTMMFWYRQQPGQSLTLIATANQGSEATYESGFVIDKFPISRPNLTFSTLTVSNMSPEDSSIYLCSVLDRGLYGYTFGSGTRLTVV.

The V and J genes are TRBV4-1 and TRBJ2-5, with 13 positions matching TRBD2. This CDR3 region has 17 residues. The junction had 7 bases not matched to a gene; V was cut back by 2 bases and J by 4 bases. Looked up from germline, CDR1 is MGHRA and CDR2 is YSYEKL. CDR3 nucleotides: TGCGCCAGCAGCCAACTATTACTAGCGGGAGGGCGAGAGACCCAGTACTTC. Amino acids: CASSQLLLAGGRETQYF.

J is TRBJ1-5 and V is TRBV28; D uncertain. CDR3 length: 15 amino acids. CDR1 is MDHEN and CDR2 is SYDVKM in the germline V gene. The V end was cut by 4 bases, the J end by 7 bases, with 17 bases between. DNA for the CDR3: TGTGCCAGCAGTTCCACCGTTTTTAACGGGCAGCCCCAGCATTTT. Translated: CASSSTVFNGQPQHF.